This TCR beta chain was identified during a study of T and B cells in COVID-19 patients. For the study at large: Blood was sampled from COVID-19 patients who were either actively infected or recovered. Most recovered patients had mild to moderate COVID-19 treated as outpatients. Median age was approximately 35 years in the recovered cohort and around 67 years in the active-infection cohort.

Each TRB amplification used about 250-550 ng of genomic DNA from blood. Multiplex PCR with BIOMED2 TRB-A/B primer pools amplified TRB rearrangements. TCRdb re-called the multiplex PCR reads with MiXCR, one entry per CDR3 protein. The table has tens of thousands of distinct CDR3 sequences, over 25% seen once. Germline CDR1 reads KGHSH; CDR2 reads LQKENI. The length of the CDR3 is 12 residues. V dropped 3 bases and J dropped 6 bases, with 9 bases sitting between them. This clonotype is medium-sized within its sample. Sequencing used blood. The source of this sequence is a human donor who had recovered from COVID-19. The chain has TRBV18 and TRBJ2-7, with D possibly matching TRBD2 (6 bases). This CDR3 reads CASSPQGGEQYF. DNA of the CDR3: TGTGCCAGCTCACCCCAGGGAGGCGAGCAGTACTTC.